This T cell receptor beta chain was captured by sequencing in a study of T-cell reconstitution after alpha-beta-depleted transplantation in children. Deletions cut 4 bases from V and 8 bases from J, with 17 bases between. The germline gives CDR1 SNHLY, CDR2 FYNNEI. This CDR3 contains 14 residues. Unique molecular identifiers were incorporated during preparation of the TCRbeta library. TCRdb reprocessed the PCR reads via MiXCR and lists one record per CDR3 protein. The data contain roughly 190,000 distinct CDR3 sequences, about 14% of them singletons. This receptor was taken from a human donor who donated a stem cell graft to a child with acute lymphoblastic leukemia. V and J are TRBV2 and TRBJ1-2, with a tentative D call TRBD1 (5 bases). The sequenced sample was PBMCs from the stem cell graft donor, obtained from the stem cell graft. The CDR3 coding sequence is TGTGCCAGCAGTGCGGACCTCGGTGGGGGAGGCTACACCTTC. It yields the protein CASSADLGGGGYTF.